What follows are 20 T cell receptor beta chains derived from one specimen sequenced in a study of human T cells and chemical hapten exposure (dated by TCRdb to about 2021). The sample's time point label, in plain terms: pre-sensitization, week 0. The sample's treatment or condition label is to be understood as: therapeutic diphenylcyclopropenone sensitization with weekly scalp DPC. The library was built by means of RACE. Sequencing was carried out with a NextSeq 500. TCRdb trimmed public reads at Q25 via fastp, called clones via MiXCR and kept in-frame beta chains. Entries are consolidated by CDR3 protein sequence, retaining the most common genes and DNA. The sample data list some 300,000 distinct CDR3 sequences, and over 5% of these were observed just once. The top ten hold about 8.2% of the sample. The specimen comprised whole blood, sampled in connection with sensitization to the hapten diphenylcyclopropenone (DPC). Every receptor here comes from a woman in her late teens or twenties with alopecia areata. Some clones in this sample may be carry-over from other donors' samples.

This clonotype was detected only a few times. V usage is TRBV20-1 and J usage is TRBJ1-1, with D perhaps TRBD1 (5 bases). Deletions cut 6 bases from V and 5 bases from J, with 16 bases between. Germline V gene sequence: CDR1 DFQATT, CDR2 SNEGSKA (reference sequence). The CDR3 is 13 residues long. CDR3 region: CSASIGAWTEAFF. CDR3 nucleotide sequence: TGCAGTGCCAGTATAGGGGCTTGGACTGAAGCTTTCTTT.

In its sample, this clonotype was seen many times. V usage is TRBV28 and J usage is TRBJ2-5; 7 bases line up with TRBD1. This CDR3 is built from 14 residues. CDR1 and CDR2 from the germline V gene are MDHEN and SYDVKM. J lost 4 bases, V lost 5 bases, and 7 bases had no gene match. The DNA of the CDR3 is TGTGCCAGCAGTCGACAGGGAGAGTCAGAGACCCAGTACTTC. Protein: CASSRQGESETQYF.

This clonotype was seen a handful of times. V is TRBV27 and J is TRBJ2-1; D might be TRBD1 (5 bases). V lost 2 bases and J lost 8, with 16 bases in between. The germline V gene has CDR1 MNHEY and CDR2 SMNVEV (reference sequence). The CDR3 consists of 15 residues. CDR3 protein: CASSLASVVRDEQFF. The CDR3 DNA is TGTGCCAGCAGTTTAGCTTCGGTAGTCAGGGATGAGCAGTTCTTC.

In this sample, this clonotype turned up many times. The gene calls are TRBV12-5 and TRBJ2-5; no clear D. The CDR3 has 13 residues. The germline gives CDR1 LGHNT, CDR2 FRNRAP. V lost 7 bases and J 2 bases, leaving 11 bases between the germline ends. In DNA, the CDR3 is TGTGCTAGTGCCTTACGGGTTCAAGAGACCCAGTACTTC. Protein product: CASALRVQETQYF. Filled out from reference TRBV12-5 and TRBJ2-5, the complete variable domain reads DARVTQTPRHKVTEMGQEVTMRCQPILGHNTVFWYRQTMMQGLELLAYFRNRAPLDDSGMPKDRFSAEMPDATLATLKIQPSEPRDSAVYFCASALRVQETQYFGPGTRLLVL.

The CDR3 DNA reads as TGTGCCAGCAGTTTAGGGACAGGGCCAAGAGGGGCCCAGTACTTC. As protein: CASSLGTGPRGAQYF. The genes are TRBV28 and TRBJ2-5; 9 bases are a match to TRBD1. The CDR3 runs to 15 residues. Germline V gene sequence: CDR1 MDHEN, CDR2 SYDVKM. The V segment lost 2 bases and the J segment 9 bases; nucleotides outside the gene matches: 10.

This clonotype was seen a few times. The V gene is TRBV29-1, the J gene TRBJ2-5; D unclear. This CDR3 contains 12 residues. Germline-derived CDR1 and CDR2 are SQVTM and ANQGSEA. Trimming pared 4 bases from V and 5 bases from J, leaving 11 bases between. CDR3 protein: CSVVSFGETQYF. CDR3 in DNA: TGCAGCGTTGTTAGTTTCGGGGAGACCCAGTACTTC.

The V and J genes are TRBV7-3 and TRBJ1-6; a weak D match, TRBD1 (5 bases). The germline V gene encodes CDR1 SGHTA and CDR2 FQGTGA. Trimming left V 5 bases short and J 7 bases short, with 12 bases between. The CDR3 has 14 residues. As DNA, the CDR3 is TGTGCCAGCAGCGTTGACAGCCGAAATTCACCCCTCCACTTT. Protein: CASSVDSRNSPLHF.

The chain links TRBV27 to TRBJ1-1; the D gene is possibly TRBD1 (6 bases). Trimming removed 2 bases from V and 7 bases from J, with 8 bases in between. Germline loops: CDR1 MNHEY, CDR2 SMNVEV (reference sequence). The CDR3 totals 12 residues. In DNA form, the CDR3 reads TGTGCCAGCAGTTTAAGGGGGATTGAAGCTTTCTTT. Translation gives CASSLRGIEAFF.

This rearrangement joins TRBV20-1 to TRBJ2-3, with D possibly matching TRBD1 (6 bases). Trimming removed 1 base at V and 0 bases at J, with 11 bases between. The CDR3 loop spans 15 amino acids. Per germline, CDR1 DFQATT and CDR2 SNEGSKA (reference sequence). CDR3 DNA: TGCAGTGCTAGAGTATGGGACACTAGCACAGATACGCAGTATTTT. This codes for CSARVWDTSTDTQYF.

The chain joins TRBV6-6 to TRBJ1-2; a possible D gene is TRBD1 (6 bases). Germline V gives CDR1 MNHNY, CDR2 SVGAGI (reference sequence). Trimming pared 0 bases from V and 0 bases from J, leaving 11 bases between. The CDR3 length is 16 residues. The CDR3 sequence is CASSYSKAGANYGYTF. The CDR3 DNA is TGTGCCAGCAGTTACTCGAAGGCAGGGGCTAACTATGGCTACACCTTC.

The chain carries TRBV7-9 and TRBJ1-4; D possibly corresponds to TRBD1 (5 bases). The CDR3 extends over 15 amino acids. The V end was cut by 5 bases, the J end by 3 bases, with 13 bases between. Per the germline V gene, CDR1 is SEHNR and CDR2 is FQNEAQ (reference sequence). In nucleotides, the CDR3 is TGTGCCAGCAGCCTCGTACAGGACCCTAATGAAAAACTGTTTTTT. As protein: CASSLVQDPNEKLFF.

Only a few counts were recorded for this clonotype. The chain links TRBV20-1 to TRBJ2-2, with a tentative D call TRBD1 (5 bases). Germline CDR1 and CDR2: DFQATT and SNEGSKA (reference sequence). This CDR3 is built from 16 residues. The germline V and J ends were trimmed by 3 bases and 3 bases, with 17 bases remaining between them. The CDR3 DNA follows: TGCAGTGCTAGGCCGCTGGGAACAGGAGACACCGGGGAGCTGTTTTTT. Protein sequence: CSARPLGTGDTGELFF.

V usage is TRBV6-1 and J usage is TRBJ2-3, with D uncertain. CDR3 length: 13 residues. Germline values: CDR1 MNHNS, CDR2 SASEGT. V was cut by 6 bases and J by 1 base, with 8 bases left in between. The CDR3 DNA reads as TGTGCCAGCAGGTGGTATGGCACAGATACGCAGTATTTT. Its translation is CASRWYGTDTQYF.

The chain combines TRBV29-1 with TRBJ1-1; perhaps TRBD1 as D (5 bases). Trimming took off 5 bases at V and 3 bases at J, with 13 bases between the two ends. The CDR3 covers 13 residues. Germline assignment: CDR1 SQVTM and CDR2 ANQGSEA. DNA of the CDR3: TGCAGCGTTAATAGGGGAAGGGACACTGAAGCTTTCTTT. Its protein product is CSVNRGRDTEAFF.

This clonotype came up a few times. The rearrangement joins TRBV6-1 to TRBJ1-2; D gene ambiguous. This CDR3 contains 10 residues. Trimming cost V 4 bases and J 7 bases, with 4 bases left between them. CDR1 is MNHNS, CDR2 SASEGT, per germline. The CDR3 loop is CASSVSGYTF. Here the CDR3 DNA reads TGTGCCAGCAGTGTCTCTGGCTACACCTTC.

This clonotype was seen a few times. The gene calls are TRBV7-9 and TRBJ2-7; perhaps TRBD1 as D (6 bases). Germline V gene lookup returns CDR1 SEHNR and CDR2 FQNEAQ (reference sequence). V was clipped by 5 bases and J by 3 bases, with 17 bases between them. The CDR3 contains 15 residues. The CDR3 nucleotides are TGTGCCAGCAGCCAAGGGGGTCAGGGATTCTACGAGCAGTACTTC. Amino acids: CASSQGGQGFYEQYF.

This clonotype was detected ten times or more. This rearrangement joins TRBV11-1 to TRBJ2-7, with D maybe TRBD1 (6 bases). The CDR3 spans 13 residues. Between the trimmed V and J ends, which lost 3 bases and 2 bases, there was a span of 8 bases. Germline values: CDR1 SGHAT, CDR2 FQDESV (reference sequence). The CDR3 DNA reads as TGTGCCAGCAGCTTCACAGGGACCTACGAGCAGTACTTC. Translating it yields CASSFTGTYEQYF.

This clonotype was counted only a few times. The chain joins TRBV18 to TRBJ1-2; D not certain. Germline V CDR1 and CDR2: KGHSH, LQKENI. Trimming cost V 2 bases and J 4 bases, with 11 bases left between them. This CDR3 is 14 amino acids long. As DNA, the CDR3 is TGTGCCAGCTCACCAGAGCACTCTCTCTATGGCTACACCTTC. Translation gives CASSPEHSLYGYTF.

This clonotype was observed many times. The CDR3 coding sequence is TGTGCCAGCAGCTTACGGGGGCAGGAGCAGTACTTC. This gives the protein CASSLRGQEQYF. The chain couples TRBV7-9 to TRBJ2-7; D is perhaps TRBD1 or TRBD2 (6 bases each). This CDR3 comprises 12 residues. Trimming stripped 2 bases from V and 7 bases from J, with 9 bases between. In germline, CDR1 is SEHNR, CDR2 FQNEAQ (reference sequence). Full variable domain (rest looked up from reference TRBV7-9 and TRBJ2-7): DTGVSQNPRHKITKRGQNVTFRCDPISEHNRLYWYRQTLGQGPEFLTYFQNEAQLEKSRLLSDRFSAERPKGSFSTLEIQRTEQGDSAMYLCASSLRGQEQYFGPGTRLTVT.

This clonotype was recorded a few times. The chain couples TRBV27 to TRBJ2-7; possible D gene TRBD1, 5 bases. V lost 2 bases and J lost 5, with 16 bases in between. Per germline, CDR1 MNHEY and CDR2 SMNVEV (reference sequence). CDR3 length: 15 amino acids. The CDR3 DNA sequence: TGTGCCAGCAGTTTAGGTGATCAGGGTGTCAACGAGCAGTACTTC. Protein product: CASSLGDQGVNEQYF.